This TCR beta chain is from a study of blood T cell repertoires in COVID-19. Study-wide background: The United States, Italy and Spain supplied acute and convalescent COVID-19 samples.

Source study methods: The authors estimated nucleated cell counts from reference gene primer amplification. The method was immunoSEQ multiplex PCR; TCRdb's version includes in-frame clones alone and lacks a portion of them. V, J and clone size derive from that table, while D and trimming were established from the DNA sequence. This sample has about 81,000 clones, with roughly four fifths found just once. In germline, CDR1 is SGHAT, CDR2 FQNNGV. The CDR3 runs 12 residues. Trimming took off 5 bases at V and 7 bases at J, with 12 bases between the two ends. The chain uses TRBV11-2 and TRBJ2-7; D may be TRBD2 (7 bases). The sample was peripheral blood. This TCR came from a human donor in a cohort sampled during active COVID-19. This CDR3 reads CASSLGGPEQYF. CDR3 DNA: TGTGCCAGCAGCCTCGGGGGGCCGGAGCAGTACTTC.